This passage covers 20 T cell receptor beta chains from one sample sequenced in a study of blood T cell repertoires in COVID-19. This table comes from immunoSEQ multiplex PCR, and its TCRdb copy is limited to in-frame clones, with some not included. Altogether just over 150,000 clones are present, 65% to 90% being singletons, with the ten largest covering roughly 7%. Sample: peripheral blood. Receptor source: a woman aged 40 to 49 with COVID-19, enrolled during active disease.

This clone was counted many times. CDR3 residues: CASRSQRGLDKLFF. Written as DNA, the CDR3 is TGTGCCAGCAGGTCCCAAAGAGGGCTTGACAAACTGTTTTTT. The chain is built from TRBV2 and TRBJ1-4, with unresolved D. The germline gives CDR1 SNHLY, CDR2 FYNNEI. Trimming left V 6 bases short and J 11 bases short, with 19 bases between. This CDR3 comprises 14 residues.

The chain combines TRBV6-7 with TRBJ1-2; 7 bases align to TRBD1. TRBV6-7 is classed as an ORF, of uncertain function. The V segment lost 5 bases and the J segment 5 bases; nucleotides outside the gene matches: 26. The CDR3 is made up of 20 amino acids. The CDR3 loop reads CASSVPSNRGRPFGGYGYTF. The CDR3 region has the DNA TGTGCCAGCAGTGTGCCTTCTAACAGGGGCAGGCCTTTCGGGGGATATGGCTACACCTTC.

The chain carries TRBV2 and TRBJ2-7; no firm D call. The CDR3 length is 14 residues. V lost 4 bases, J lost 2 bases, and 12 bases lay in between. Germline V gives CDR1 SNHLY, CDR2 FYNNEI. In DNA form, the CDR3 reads TGTGCCAGCAGTGTCACAAGTGTTACCTACGAGCAGTACGTC. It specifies CASSVTSVTYEQYV.

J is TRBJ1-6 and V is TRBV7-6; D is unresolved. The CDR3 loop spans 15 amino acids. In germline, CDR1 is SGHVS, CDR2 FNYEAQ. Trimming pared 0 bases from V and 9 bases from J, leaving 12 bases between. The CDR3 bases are TGTGCCAGCAGCTTAGCACGCCCTGATAGTTCACCCCTCCACTTT. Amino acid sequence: CASSLARPDSSPLHF.

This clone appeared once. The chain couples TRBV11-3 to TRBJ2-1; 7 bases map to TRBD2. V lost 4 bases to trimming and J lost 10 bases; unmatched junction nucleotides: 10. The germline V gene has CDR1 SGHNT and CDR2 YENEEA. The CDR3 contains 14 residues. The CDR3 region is CASSSQAGLHEQFF. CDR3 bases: TGTGCCAGCAGCTCCCAGGCGGGACTACACGAGCAGTTCTTC.

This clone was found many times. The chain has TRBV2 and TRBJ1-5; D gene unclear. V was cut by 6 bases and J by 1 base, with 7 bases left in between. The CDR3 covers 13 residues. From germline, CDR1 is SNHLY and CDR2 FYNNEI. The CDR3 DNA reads TGTGCCAGCAGGTTTACAAGCAATCAGCCCCAGCATTTT. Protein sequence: CASRFTSNQPQHF.

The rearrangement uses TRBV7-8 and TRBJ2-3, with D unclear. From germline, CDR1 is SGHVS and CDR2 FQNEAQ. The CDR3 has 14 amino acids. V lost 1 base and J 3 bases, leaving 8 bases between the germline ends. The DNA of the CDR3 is TGTGCCAGCAGCTTAGAACTCGGGACAGATACGCAGTATTTT. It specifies CASSLELGTDTQYF.

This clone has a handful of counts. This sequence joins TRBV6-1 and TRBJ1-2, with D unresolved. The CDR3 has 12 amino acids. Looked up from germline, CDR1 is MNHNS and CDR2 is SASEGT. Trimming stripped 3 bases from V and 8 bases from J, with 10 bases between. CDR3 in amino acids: CASSEEGGGYTF. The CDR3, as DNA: TGTGCCAGCAGTGAGGAGGGTGGAGGCTACACCTTC.

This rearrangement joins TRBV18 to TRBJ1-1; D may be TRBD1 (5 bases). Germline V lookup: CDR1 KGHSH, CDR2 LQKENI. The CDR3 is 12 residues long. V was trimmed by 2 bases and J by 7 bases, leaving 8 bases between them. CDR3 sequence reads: CASSPDSNEAFF. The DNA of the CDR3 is TGTGCCAGCTCACCAGACAGCAATGAAGCTTTCTTT.

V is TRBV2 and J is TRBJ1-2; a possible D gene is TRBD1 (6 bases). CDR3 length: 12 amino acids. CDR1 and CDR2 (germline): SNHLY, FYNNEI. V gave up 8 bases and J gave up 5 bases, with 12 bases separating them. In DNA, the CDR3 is TGTGCCAGCGGGGCAGGGGTTTATGGCTACACCTTC. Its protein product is CASGAGVYGYTF.

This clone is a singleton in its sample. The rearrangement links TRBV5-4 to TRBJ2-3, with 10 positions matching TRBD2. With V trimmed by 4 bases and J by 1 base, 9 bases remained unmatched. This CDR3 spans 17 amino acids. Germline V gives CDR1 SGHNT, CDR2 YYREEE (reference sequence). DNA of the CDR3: TGTGCCAGCAGCCGGACCTCTCTAGCGGGGGGCACAGATACGCAGTATTTT. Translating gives CASSRTSLAGGTDTQYF.

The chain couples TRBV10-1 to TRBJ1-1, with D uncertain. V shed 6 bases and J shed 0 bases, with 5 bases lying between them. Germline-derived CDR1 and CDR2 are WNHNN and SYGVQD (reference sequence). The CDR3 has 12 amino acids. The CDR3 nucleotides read TGCGCCAGCAGCTCAGTGAACACTGAAGCTTTCTTT. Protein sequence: CASSSVNTEAFF.

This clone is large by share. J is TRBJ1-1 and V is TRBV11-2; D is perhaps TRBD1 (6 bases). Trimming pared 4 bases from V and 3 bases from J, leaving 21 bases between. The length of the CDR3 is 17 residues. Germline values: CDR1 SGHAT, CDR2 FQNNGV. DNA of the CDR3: TGTGCCAGCAGCTCCAGGTCTTCGGGGGGCCGCGACACTGAAGCTTTCTTT. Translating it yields CASSSRSSGGRDTEAFF.

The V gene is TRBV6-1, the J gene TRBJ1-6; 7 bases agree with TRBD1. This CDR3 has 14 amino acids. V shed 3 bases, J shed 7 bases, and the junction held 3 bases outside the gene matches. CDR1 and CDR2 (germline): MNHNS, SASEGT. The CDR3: CASSEDRRNSPLHF. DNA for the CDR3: TGTGCCAGCAGTGAGGACAGGCGAAATTCACCCCTCCACTTT.

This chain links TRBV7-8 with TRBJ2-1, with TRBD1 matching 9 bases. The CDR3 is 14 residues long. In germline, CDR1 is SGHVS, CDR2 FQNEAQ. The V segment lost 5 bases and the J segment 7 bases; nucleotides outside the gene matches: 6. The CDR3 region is CASSPGQGYNEQFF. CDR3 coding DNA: TGTGCCAGCAGCCCCGGACAGGGGTATAATGAGCAGTTCTTC.

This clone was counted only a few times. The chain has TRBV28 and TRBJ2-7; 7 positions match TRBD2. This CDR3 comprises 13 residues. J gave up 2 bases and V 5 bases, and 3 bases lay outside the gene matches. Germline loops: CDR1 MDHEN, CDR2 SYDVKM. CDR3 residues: CASSPSGTYEQYF. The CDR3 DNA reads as TGTGCCAGCAGTCCGAGCGGGACCTACGAGCAGTACTTC.

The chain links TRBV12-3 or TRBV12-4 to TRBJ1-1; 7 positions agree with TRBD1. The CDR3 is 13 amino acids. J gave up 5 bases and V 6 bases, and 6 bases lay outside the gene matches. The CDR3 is CASSPGTATEAFF. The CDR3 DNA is TGTGCCAGCAGCCCCGGGACAGCAACTGAAGCTTTCTTT.

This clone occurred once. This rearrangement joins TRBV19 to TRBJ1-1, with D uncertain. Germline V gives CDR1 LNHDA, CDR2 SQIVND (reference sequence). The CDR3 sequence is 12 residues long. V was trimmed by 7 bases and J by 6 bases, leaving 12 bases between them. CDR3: CASISVESEAFF. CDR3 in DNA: TGTGCCAGTATTTCAGTTGAATCTGAAGCTTTCTTT.

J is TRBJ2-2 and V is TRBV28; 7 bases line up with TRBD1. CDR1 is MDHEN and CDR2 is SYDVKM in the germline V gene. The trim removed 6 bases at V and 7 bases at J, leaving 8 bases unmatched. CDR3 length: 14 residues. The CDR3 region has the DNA TGTGCCAGCAGGGATAGGGGGCGTAACGGGGAGCTGTTTTTT. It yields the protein CASRDRGRNGELFF. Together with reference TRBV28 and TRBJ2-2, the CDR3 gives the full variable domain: DVKVTQSSRYLVKRTGEKVFLECVQDMDHENMFWYRQDPGLGLRLIYFSYDVKMKEKGDIPEGYSVSREKKERFSLILESASTNQTSMYLCASRDRGRNGELFFGEGSRLTVL.

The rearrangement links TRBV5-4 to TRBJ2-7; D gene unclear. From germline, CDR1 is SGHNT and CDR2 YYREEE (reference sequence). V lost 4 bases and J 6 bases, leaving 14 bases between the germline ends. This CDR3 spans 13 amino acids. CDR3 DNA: TGTGCCAGCAGCCGGTCGGGTGTGGGCGAGCAGTACTTC. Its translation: CASSRSGVGEQYF.